What follows describes a single T cell receptor beta chain. Its antigen remains unknown. Timing groups of about 4 and about 12 weeks for second doses were pooled. Sequencing was performed with immunoSEQ multiplex PCR; in TCRdb, only in-frame clones are kept and a portion is missing. The repertoire holds 150,000 to 250,000 clones, with 85% to 95% as singletons. This entry belongs to a study of T cell responses to AZD1222 COVID-19 vaccine. General study findings and limits: The sample set comprised mostly white British donors with more females, and clonal diversity was possibly underestimated.

The CDR3 is made up of 18 amino acids. The V segment lost 4 bases and the J segment 1 base; nucleotides outside the gene matches: 11. Germline CDR1 and CDR2: MNHNS and SASEGT. The chain couples TRBV6-1 to TRBJ2-3; 10 bases are shared with TRBD2. Specimen: peripheral blood, collected 28 days after the second AZD1222 dose. The TCR was taken from an adult who received the AZD1222 COVID-19 vaccine. CDR3 amino acids: CASSAWPGLATGTDTQYF. CDR3 nucleotides: TGTGCCAGCAGTGCCTGGCCGGGACTAGCGACCGGCACAGATACGCAGTATTTT.